The sequence of this T cell receptor beta chain was determined in a study of cytomegalovirus exposure and HLA in healthy donors. Points from the study as a whole: A previous analysis found most TCR beta V segments productive roughly 87% or roughly 30% of the time. Later analysis suggested links between common viral pathogens and several top significant clusters. In a later analysis, TCR beta V- and J-gene trimming showed a link to a missense DCLRE1C variant.

The PCR made use of 60 Vbeta and 13 Jbeta primers. Profiling relied on immunoSEQ multiplex PCR, and the TCRdb table lists in-frame clones only, not all of them. The sample has around 130,000 clones; 73% are singletons. This clone was recorded once. Its antigen is unknown. The CDR3 runs to 14 residues. Germline CDR1 reads SEHNR; CDR2 reads FQNEAQ (reference sequence). The V and J ends lost 5 bases and 6 bases respectively, with 16 bases between them. The source material was PBMCs. The V gene is TRBV7-9, the J gene TRBJ1-1; possibly TRBD1 for D (6 bases). This TCR came from a woman aged 40-49 years in good health and CMV-seropositive. CDR3 residues: CASSPGTDRAEAFF. CDR3 nucleotide sequence: TGTGCCAGCAGCCCGGGGACGGACAGAGCTGAAGCTTTCTTT.